The 15 T cell receptor beta chains listed next were all sequenced from one sample in a study of tumor and adjacent non-tumor tissue in lung cancer. A modified ARM-PCR protocol with three rounds of nested PCR amplified TCRbeta. In TCRdb, the multiplex PCR reads were re-called with MiXCR into one record per CDR3 protein. Of over 110,000 distinct CDR3 sequences listed, around 67% were seen once; the top ten hold 15% to 20%. The template was RNA from unsorted bulk tissue. Sequencing was performed on lung tumor tissue. These receptors were taken from a man in his 60s with small cell lung cancer.

The rearrangement joins TRBV6-5 to TRBJ1-2; TRBD1 aligns across 7 bases. V trimming: 11 bases; J trimming: 4 bases; junction bases outside the gene matches: 10. This CDR3 has 13 residues. From germline, CDR1 is MNHEY and CDR2 SVGAGI. CDR3 loop: CASTGQGSYGYTF. DNA of the CDR3: TGTGCCTCGACAGGGCAGGGGAGCTATGGCTACACCTTC.

This chain links TRBV20-1 with TRBJ2-1, with TRBD2 identical over 11 bases. The junction had 18 bases not matched to a gene; V was cut back by 5 bases and J by 9 bases. Germline V lookup: CDR1 DFQATT, CDR2 SNEGSKA (reference sequence). The CDR3 is 17 amino acids. The CDR3 protein is CSARGTSGYLSYGEQFF. The CDR3 nucleotides are TGCAGTGCTCGGGGGACTAGCGGATATCTTTCCTACGGTGAGCAGTTCTTC.

With regard to this clonotype: The junction does not match germline at one end; this may be a read error. The rearrangement joins TRBV6-1 to TRBJ2-3, with a tentative D call TRBD2 (5 bases). The CDR3 has 14 amino acids. Germline CDR1 and CDR2: MNHNS and SASEGT. CDR3 in amino acids: CANKPQAGTDTQYF. CDR3 in DNA: TGTGCCAACAAACCCCAGGCGGGCACAGATACACAGTATTTT.

This clonotype was recorded many times. This chain uses TRBV2 with TRBJ2-6; D is unclear. V lost 0 bases and J lost 3, with 9 bases in between. Germline values: CDR1 SNHLY, CDR2 FYNNEI. This CDR3 spans 16 amino acids. The CDR3 spells CASSEATQVGANVLTF. The CDR3 DNA follows: TGTGCCAGCAGTGAAGCCACCCAGGTTGGGGCCAACGTCCTGACTTTC.

Comments on this clonotype: One end of the junction fails to match germline, which may point to a read error. The chain couples TRBV20-1 to TRBJ2-4, with D possibly TRBD1 on 6 matching bases. CDR3 length equals 14 residues. Germline CDR1 DFQATT, CDR2 SNEGSKA (reference sequence). For the CDR3, the DNA is TGCAGTGCAACCGGGACAACTGTGGGAAACATTCTGTACTTC. It codes for CSATGTTVGNILYF.

The chain recombines TRBV20-1 with TRBJ2-5; D possibly corresponds to TRBD2 (5 bases). The length of the CDR3 is 15 residues. V dropped 4 bases and J dropped 7 bases, with 22 bases sitting between them. Germline V gene lookup returns CDR1 DFQATT and CDR2 SNEGSKA (reference sequence). DNA for the CDR3: TGCAGTGCTAATCAGCGGAGAGCTTTAAAAGTGACCCAGTACTTC. This sequence encodes CSANQRRALKVTQYF.

As regards this clonotype: With a much larger clone just one base away, this may be a read error. DNA for the CDR3: TGTGCCAACAGCCCCGGACAGAACCAAGAGACCCAGTACTTC. It specifies CANSPGQNQETQYF. The chain links TRBV11-3 to TRBJ2-5; possibly TRBD1 for D (6 bases). CDR1 is SGHNT and CDR2 is YENEEA in the germline V gene. The length of the CDR3 is 14 residues.

In regard to this clonotype: The conserved closing phenylalanine or tryptophan is absent in this CDR3, likely reflecting a read error. The rearrangement joins TRBV11-3 to TRBJ2-5, with 9 bases fitting TRBD1. This CDR3 is 15 amino acids long. Germline loops: CDR1 SGHNT, CDR2 YENEEA. Here the CDR3 DNA reads TGTGTCAGTAGCGCTGACAGGGGGTCCCAAGAGACCCAGTACCTC. It specifies CVSSADRGSQETQYL.

Of note for this clonotype: This may stem from a read error, because a much larger clone lies one nucleotide away. This is likely a read error, given that the CDR3 carries no conserved phenylalanine or tryptophan at its end. The chain links TRBV20-1 to TRBJ1-4; TRBD1 is a possible D gene (5 bases). CDR3 length equals 13 residues. V shed 5 bases and J shed 7 bases, with 14 bases lying between them. Germline V gene sequence: CDR1 DFQATT, CDR2 SNEGSKA (reference sequence). The CDR3 reads CSAGAEDSEKLFL. Written as DNA, the CDR3 is TGCAGTGCTGGGGCCGAAGACAGTGAAAAACTGTTTTTA.

To note about this clonotype: The junction and the germline gene differ at one end; a read error may be behind it. The CDR3 protein is CAISQDLLPGADYNKQFF. The CDR3 coding sequence is TGTGCCATCAGCCAAGATCTCCTGCCAGGGGCGGATTACAATAAGCAGTTCTTC. J is TRBJ2-1 and V is TRBV4-1; D may be TRBD1 (6 bases). CDR1 and CDR2 from the germline V gene are MGHRA and YSYEKL. The CDR3 is 18 amino acids.

As regards this clonotype: The junction differs from germline at one of its ends, possibly a read error. V usage is TRBV6-6 and J usage is TRBJ1-5, with TRBD1 matching 7 bases. Per germline, CDR1 MNHNY and CDR2 SVGAGI (reference sequence). The CDR3 covers 14 residues. The CDR3 DNA is TGTGCCAGCAGGACAGGGCGGGACAATCAGTCCCAGCATTTT. Amino acid sequence: CASRTGRDNQSQHF.

This clonotype was seen once. At one end the junction does not follow the germline gene, possibly because of a read error. This sequence joins TRBV29-1 and TRBJ1-1; D perhaps matches TRBD1 (6 bases). CDR3 length equals 13 residues. Per the germline V gene, CDR1 is SQVTM and CDR2 is ANQGSEA. The CDR3 sequence is CSVVSGVNTEALF. CDR3 nucleotides: TGCAGCGTTGTATCAGGGGTGAACACTGAGGCTCTCTTT.

Comments on this clonotype: Since a much larger clone is just one base distant, this may be a read error. V and J are TRBV28 and TRBJ2-1, with D perhaps TRBD2 (6 bases). Germline-derived CDR1 and CDR2 are MDHEN and SYDVKM. CDR3 length: 15 amino acids. CDR3 coding DNA: TGTGCCAGCAAGGTTGGGGGGAACTCCTACGATGAGCAGTTCTTC. Protein product: CASKVGGNSYDEQFF. Full variable domain (rest looked up from reference TRBV28 and TRBJ2-1): DVKVTQSSRYLVKRTGEKVFLECVQDMDHENMFWYRQDPGLGLRLIYFSYDVKMKEKGDIPEGYSVSREKKERFSLILESASTNQTSMYLCASKVGGNSYDEQFFGPGTRLTVL.

Points on this clonotype: Since a much larger clone is just one base distant, this may be a read error. The rearrangement joins TRBV29-1 to TRBJ2-4, with D unclear. Germline CDR1 is SQVTM and CDR2 is ANQGSEA. V shed 1 base and J shed 0 bases, with 10 bases lying between them. This CDR3 region has 15 residues. In nucleotides, the CDR3 is TGCAGCGTTGAAGTGATAAACCTAGCCAAAAACATTCAGTACTTC. Encoded protein: CSVEVINLAKNIQYF. The full variable domain, rest sourced from reference TRBV29-1 and TRBJ2-4, is SAVISQKPSRDICQRGTSLTIQCQVDSQVTMMFWYRQQPGQSLTLIATANQGSEATYESGFVIDKFPISRPNLTFSTLTVSNMSPEDSSIYLCSVEVINLAKNIQYFGAGTRLSVL.

With respect to this clonotype: Being one base from a much bigger clone, this may be a read error. The rearrangement uses TRBV4-1 and TRBJ2-7; TRBD2 matches at 10 bases. The germline gives CDR1 MGHRA, CDR2 YSYEKL. After removal of 6 bases from V and 1 base from J, the junction contained 12 bases not matched to a gene. The CDR3 is 17 residues long. The CDR3 DNA follows: TGCGCCAGCAGGACAGAAGCGGGAGGGCCCAGTTCCTACGAGCAGTACTTC. Its protein product is CASRTEAGGPSSYEQYF.